This T cell receptor (beta chain) came from a study of T-cell memory formation after mild COVID-19. 5'RACE primed at constant segments yielded TCR alpha and TCR beta cDNA libraries bearing sample barcodes and UMIs. MiXCR, applied by TCRdb to the 5' RACE reads, yields one record per CDR3 protein. The table records 550,000 to 700,000 distinct CDR3 sequences, around a sixth of them present only once. Study-level points and caveats: CD4/CD8 balance held among clones contracting day 15 to 85, and later expanders leaned CD4+.

On this clonotype: Its antigen remains unknown.

Sequencing input: PBMCs or a T cell subset sorted from them (not recorded which). The TCR originated in an adult woman who had mild COVID-19 (a few samples of this study predate the infection). Cell type and time point are not known.

The CDR3 DNA reads as TGCGCCAGCAGCTTGGGGGGGAGTGGAGAGACCCAGTACTTC. This encodes CASSLGGSGETQYF. The chain couples TRBV5-1 to TRBJ2-5; D is tentatively TRBD1 or TRBD2 (5 bases each). Trimming removed 0 bases at V and 4 bases at J, with 10 bases between. Germline values: CDR1 SGHRS, CDR2 YFSETQ. This CDR3 is 14 amino acids long.